This TCR beta chain was documented in a study of control samples from healthy donors and cancer patients. A remark on this clone: Distinct nucleotide sequences in the sample also encode this CDR3.

The method was immunoSEQ multiplex PCR; TCRdb's version includes in-frame clones alone and lacks a portion of them. The data show approximately 190,000 clones, and the top ten clones hold more than 2%. The germline gives CDR1 MNHEY, CDR2 SVGAGI. V was pared by 7 bases and J by 9 bases, with 11 bases of the junction left unmatched. The CDR3 consists of 14 residues. V and J are TRBV6-5 and TRBJ1-2; 10 bases fit TRBD1. The sequenced material came from blood. The sequence was collected from a woman in her 30s in good health. The CDR3 sequence: CASNLGGTGVSYTF. The CDR3 bases are TGTGCCAGCAACCTAGGAGGGACAGGGGTGAGCTACACCTTC.